This T cell receptor beta chain was captured by sequencing in a study of blood T cell repertoires in COVID-19. Authors' processing steps: Amplification with reference gene primers provided the estimates of nucleated cell counts. Measured with immunoSEQ multiplex PCR; TCRdb has only the in-frame clones, and not every one. The DNA gave D and trimming, while V, J and clone size come from that table. The table lists about 400,000 clones, around 84% of them singletons. The CDR3 spans 16 residues. Germline V gene sequence: CDR1 SGHNT, CDR2 YYREEE (reference sequence). J was trimmed by 8 bases and V by 4 bases; bases with no gene match: 14. The sample holds one count of this clone.

The rearrangement links TRBV5-4 to TRBJ2-1; the match to TRBD2 covers 8 bases. Source material: peripheral blood. The clonotype originates from a human donor in a cohort sampled during active COVID-19. The CDR3 DNA reads TGTGCCAGCAGCCGGTTCCCCGGGGGGGCTATAGATGAGCAGTTCTTC. Its translation is CASSRFPGGAIDEQFF.